These T cell receptor beta chains were read from a single sample in a study of response to subunit inactivated influenza vaccine. One entry per CDR3 protein, called by TCRdb with MiXCR from the RT-PCR reads. The sample includes roughly 500,000 distinct CDR3 sequences, about 25% seen only once; the top ten take 1.5% to 2%. This specimen was CD4+ T cells sorted from PBMCs, taken roughly 5 days after vaccination. These receptors all come from a man aged 50-59 years who received an inactivated influenza vaccine. CDR3s leave out the opening cysteine and the closing phenylalanine or tryptophan. The order of the fields is V gene, J gene, CDR3 protein.

>TRBV7-2|TRBJ2-7
ASNLGRSLSYEQY
>TRBV6-2/TRBV6-3|TRBJ2-5
ASSPTGPRETQY
>TRBV4-3|TRBJ2-1
ASSQEPGQVPFSSYNEQF
>TRBV5-1|TRBJ2-1
ASSSSDRGYNEQF
>TRBV29-1|TRBJ2-5
SVVPGAGETQY
>TRBV2|TRBJ1-5
ASSEQLGRSNQPQH
>TRBV20-1|TRBJ2-1
SAYTSGRVNEQF
>TRBV12-3/TRBV12-4|TRBJ2-5
ASSLGSSGGREETQY
>TRBV20-1|TRBJ2-5
SARPPQGQRETQY
>TRBV7-2|TRBJ2-2
ASRKGAGDAGELF
>TRBV4-1|TRBJ2-5
ASSQGGPETQY
>TRBV12-5|TRBJ2-5
ASGSILAGVGTQY
>TRBV6-5|TRBJ2-7
ASSYSKGARYEQY
>TRBV20-1|TRBJ1-1
SAMGAGGDNTEAF
>TRBV7-2|TRBJ2-7
ASSLGWGGPNSYEQY
>TRBV12-3/TRBV12-4|TRBJ1-1
ASSEGQGAGTEAF
>TRBV7-2|TRBJ2-3
ASSFQIGITDTQY
>TRBV6-4|TRBJ2-1
AISDWRTSGASSYNEQF
>TRBV29-1|TRBJ1-1
SVDPFQNTEAF
>TRBV3-1|TRBJ2-3
ASSQGTQNTDTQY
>TRBV29-1|TRBJ2-2
SVVDWESGELF
>TRBV4-1|TRBJ2-1
ASSRLGLDGNEQF
>TRBV20-1|TRBJ1-1
SANSPQGNTEAF
>TRBV15|TRBJ2-7
ATSIRTSGDYEQY
>TRBV27|TRBJ1-2
ASSRNSGRTNYGYT
>TRBV7-9|TRBJ2-2
ASSSGLANTGELF
>TRBV29-1|TRBJ2-3
SVEPFPQY
>TRBV14|TRBJ2-1
ASSQDHRNNEQF
>TRBV2|TRBJ2-2
ASATSGSSGELF
>TRBV14|TRBJ1-2
ASSAADGRSYGYT
>TRBV20-1|TRBJ2-1
SAIRQGYNEQF
>TRBV7-2|TRBJ1-1
ASSLKGAGTEAF
>TRBV20-1|TRBJ2-7
SLSGRYEQY
>TRBV5-1|TRBJ1-6
ASSLGGTGVASPLH